The 8 T cell receptor beta chains in this list originate from one sample, sequenced in a study of shared clonotypes between healthy human individuals. Only in-frame clones appear in the TCRdb table, and some are missing; sequencing was by immunoSEQ multiplex PCR. In the table there are about 960,000 clones, roughly 72% of which are singletons. The sequencing input was memory CD4+ T cells sorted from blood. Subset meaning: CD45RA-negative fraction. Source of these receptors: a man aged 18 to 30 in good health.

V gene TRBV5-4 combines with J gene TRBJ2-6, with D uncertain. The germline gives CDR1 SGHNT, CDR2 YYREEE (reference sequence). This CDR3 has 14 amino acids. V was shortened by 0 bases and J by 2 bases, with 3 bases between the two germline ends. The CDR3, as DNA: TGTGCCAGCAGCTTGGACCCTGGGGCCAACGTCCTGACTTTC. Its translation: CASSLDPGANVLTF.

This clone has only one observation. The rearrangement uses TRBV29-1 and TRBJ1-3; no reliable D call. The CDR3 runs 14 residues. V was trimmed by 6 bases and J by 0 bases, leaving 12 bases between them. Per germline, CDR1 SQVTM and CDR2 ANQGSEA. The CDR3 loop reads CSVAAESSGNTIYF. CDR3 nucleotides: TGCAGCGTGGCGGCAGAGAGCTCTGGAAACACCATATATTTT.

V and J are TRBV18 and TRBJ2-1; D unclear. The germline V gene encodes CDR1 KGHSH and CDR2 LQKENI. V was cut by 3 bases and J by 0 bases, with 9 bases left in between. This CDR3 comprises 15 residues. The chain's CDR3 is CASSPLPDSYNEQFF. The CDR3, as DNA: TGTGCCAGCTCACCTTTGCCTGACTCCTACAATGAGCAGTTCTTC.

The chain links TRBV15 to TRBJ1-6; tentative D call: TRBD1 (6 bases). CDR1 and CDR2 (germline): LNHNV, YYDKDF (reference sequence). This CDR3 comprises 13 residues. With 7 bases removed from V and 5 bases from J, the gap between germline ends came to 9 bases. This CDR3 reads CATNRANNSPLHF. The CDR3 DNA is TGTGCCACCAACAGGGCCAATAATTCACCCCTCCACTTT.

This chain joins TRBV6-5 and TRBJ2-2; 7 nucleotides line up with TRBD2. Germline values: CDR1 MNHEY, CDR2 SVGAGI. The CDR3 totals 14 residues. Trimming at V came to 6 bases and at J to 3 bases, leaving 4 bases not matched to a gene. CDR3: CASRARGDTGELFF. DNA of the CDR3: TGTGCCAGCAGGGCCCGGGGGGACACCGGGGAGCTGTTTTTT.

The V and J genes are TRBV6-1 and TRBJ2-5, with TRBD1 identical over 11 bases. The CDR3 covers 16 residues. Germline CDR1 is MNHNS and CDR2 is SASEGT. V lost 2 bases and J lost 5; bases outside the gene matches: 7. As DNA, the CDR3 is TGTGCCAGCAGTGAAACCGGGACAGGGGGTTTGGAGACCCAGTACTTC. Encoded protein: CASSETGTGGLETQYF.

Only a few counts were recorded for this clone. The chain is built from TRBV28 and TRBJ1-1, with 8 bases aligning to TRBD1. The germline V gene has CDR1 MDHEN and CDR2 SYDVKM. CDR3 length: 15 amino acids. The trim removed 4 bases at V and 1 base at J, leaving 5 bases unmatched. CDR3 nucleotide sequence: TGTGCCAGCAGTTGGCCGGGACAGGCGAACACTGAAGCTTTCTTT. Residues: CASSWPGQANTEAFF.

The rearrangement uses TRBV7-2 and TRBJ2-7; D may be TRBD1 or TRBD2 (7 bases each). The CDR3 totals 14 residues. Germline V CDR1 and CDR2: SGHTA, FQGNSA. V lost 5 bases and J lost 6, with 17 bases in between. CDR3 bases: TGTGCCAGCAGCCCCCGGCAGGGGGGGGGCGAGCAGTACTTC. It yields the protein CASSPRQGGGEQYF.